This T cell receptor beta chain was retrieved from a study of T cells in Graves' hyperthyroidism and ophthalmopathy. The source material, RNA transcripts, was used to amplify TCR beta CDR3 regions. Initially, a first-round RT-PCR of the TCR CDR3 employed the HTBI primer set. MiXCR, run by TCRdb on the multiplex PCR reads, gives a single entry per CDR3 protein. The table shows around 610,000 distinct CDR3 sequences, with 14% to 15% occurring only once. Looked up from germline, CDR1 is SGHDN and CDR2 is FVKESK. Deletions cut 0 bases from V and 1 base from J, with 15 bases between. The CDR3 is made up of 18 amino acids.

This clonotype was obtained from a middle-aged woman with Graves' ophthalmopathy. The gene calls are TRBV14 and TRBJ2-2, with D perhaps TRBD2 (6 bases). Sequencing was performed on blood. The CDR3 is CASSQDPRTTLNTGELFF. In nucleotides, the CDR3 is TGTGCCAGCAGCCAAGATCCTAGGACTACATTGAACACCGGGGAGCTGTTTTTT.